The 22 T cell receptor beta chains below all came from one sample that was sequenced in a study of shared clonotypes between healthy human individuals. Libraries were prepared by immunoSEQ multiplex PCR; TCRdb keeps only in-frame clonotypes and omits some of them. Of approximately 740,000 clones in the sample, 92% were seen once. CD45RO negativity and positive selection for CCR7 defined naive CD8 cells, a population that excluded terminally differentiated effector memory CD45RA+ cells. Sequencing input: naive CD8+ T cells sorted from blood. The receptor set was obtained from a young man in good health.

This chain connects TRBV27 to TRBJ1-4; D remains unclear. Between the trimmed V and J ends, which lost 2 bases and 0 bases, there was a span of 10 bases. The CDR3 is 16 residues long. The V gene's germline CDR1 is MNHEY and CDR2 SMNVEV (reference sequence). In nucleotides, the CDR3 is TGTGCCAGCAGTTTAACCAGGAGCGCAACTAATGAAAAACTGTTTTTT. This translates into CASSLTRSATNEKLFF.

The J gene is TRBJ2-1, the V gene TRBV11-3, with 8 bases lining up with TRBD2. This CDR3 is built from 15 residues. V lost 5 bases to trimming and J lost 6 bases; unmatched junction nucleotides: 9. Germline lookup yields CDR1 SGHNT and CDR2 YENEEA. CDR3 sequence: CASSLLAGSSNEQFF. As DNA, the CDR3 is TGTGCCAGCAGCCTATTAGCGGGATCGAGCAATGAGCAGTTCTTC.

This clone turned up a few times. This chain uses TRBV28 with TRBJ1-2; D is ambiguous. The germline V and J ends were trimmed by 3 bases and 3 bases, with 8 bases remaining between them. The germline gives CDR1 MDHEN, CDR2 SYDVKM. The CDR3 is 13 amino acids. In DNA, the CDR3 is TGTGCCAGCAGTTTCGCAGAACACTATGGCTACACCTTC. Amino acid sequence: CASSFAEHYGYTF.

The chain is built from TRBV7-8 and TRBJ1-5; D may be TRBD1 (5 bases). Per germline, CDR1 SGHVS and CDR2 FQNEAQ. With 2 bases removed from V and 5 bases from J, the gap between germline ends came to 16 bases. There are 16 residues in the CDR3. This CDR3 reads CASSLRRVSPYQPQHF. CDR3 nucleotides: TGTGCCAGCAGCTTACGCAGGGTATCTCCCTATCAGCCCCAGCATTTT. The full variable domain, in which reference TRBV7-8 and TRBJ1-5 provide the parts outside the CDR3, is GAGVSQSPRYKVAKRGQDVALRCDPISGHVSLFWYQQALGQGPEFLTYFQNEAQLDKSGLPSDRFFAERPEGSVSTLKIQRTQQEDSAVYLCASSLRRVSPYQPQHFGDGTRLSIL.

The genes are TRBV18 and TRBJ1-5; the D is unclear. V was pared by 1 base and J by 6 bases, with 10 bases between. Germline loops: CDR1 KGHSH, CDR2 LQKENI. The CDR3 is 14 residues long. CDR3 loop: CASSPQGMSQPQHF. The DNA for the CDR3 is TGTGCCAGCTCACCACAGGGAATGAGTCAGCCCCAGCATTTT.

The DNA for the CDR3 is TGTGCCAGCAGTCCGACTAGCGGGAGCGGGTACAATGAGCAGTTCTTC. Amino acid sequence: CASSPTSGSGYNEQFF. The genes are TRBV27 and TRBJ2-1; 12 bases are a match to TRBD2. This CDR3 region has 16 residues. Germline V gives CDR1 MNHEY, CDR2 SMNVEV (reference sequence). V lost 5 bases and J lost 4; bases outside the gene matches: 6.

V gene TRBV29-1 combines with J gene TRBJ2-2; 7 bases fit TRBD1. V lost 6 bases, J lost 6 bases, and 4 bases stayed unmatched. The CDR3 runs to 12 residues. Germline assignment: CDR1 SQVTM and CDR2 ANQGSEA. CDR3 DNA sequence: TGCAGCGTGCTCGACAGGGCCGGGGAGCTGTTTTTT. Residues: CSVLDRAGELFF.

This clone was picked up a small number of times. The rearrangement uses TRBV27 and TRBJ2-7, with a tentative D call TRBD1 (5 bases). This CDR3 region has 15 residues. V was shortened by 2 bases and J by 3 bases, with 14 bases between the two germline ends. Germline CDR1 reads MNHEY; CDR2 reads SMNVEV (reference sequence). This CDR3 reads CASSLTETVRYEQYF. CDR3 nucleotide sequence: TGTGCCAGCAGTTTAACGGAGACAGTCCGCTACGAGCAGTACTTC.

The chain links TRBV4-1 to TRBJ1-1; perhaps TRBD1 as D (6 bases). There are 14 residues in the CDR3. CDR1 and CDR2 (germline): MGHRA, YSYEKL. The germline V and J ends were trimmed by 1 base and 1 base, with 7 bases remaining between them. The CDR3 DNA reads TGCGCCAGCAGCCAAGGGGGGCGGAACACTGAAGCTTTCTTT. This sequence encodes CASSQGGRNTEAFF.

This sequence joins TRBV4-3 and TRBJ2-5, with TRBD2 matching over 8 bases. This CDR3 has 14 amino acids. Germline V gene data show CDR1 as LGHNA and CDR2 as YSLEER. Germline trimming cut 3 bases from V and 5 bases from J; bases unmatched to any gene: 5. The CDR3 reads CASSQDSGKETQYF. The CDR3 nucleotides read TGCGCCAGCAGCCAGGATAGCGGGAAGGAGACCCAGTACTTC.

This chain connects TRBV6-1 to TRBJ2-7; 10 bases are a match to TRBD2. V lost 0 bases and J lost 1; bases outside the gene matches: 9. Germline V lookup: CDR1 MNHNS, CDR2 SASEGT. The CDR3 contains 18 residues. The CDR3 protein is CASSEALGLAGESYEQYF. In DNA, the CDR3 is TGTGCCAGCAGTGAAGCCCTTGGTCTAGCGGGAGAGTCCTACGAGCAGTACTTC.

The chain employs TRBV25-1 and TRBJ2-1, with unresolved D. The germline V gene has CDR1 MGHDK and CDR2 SYGVNS. The ends were cut back, 6 bases at V and 9 bases at J, with 9 bases in the middle. The CDR3 consists of 11 residues. CDR3 DNA sequence: TGTGCCAGCAGAAGCAGTGGTGAGCAGTTCTTC. Protein sequence: CASRSSGEQFF. Together with reference TRBV25-1 and TRBJ2-1, the CDR3 gives the full variable domain: EADIYQTPRYLVIGTGKKITLECSQTMGHDKMYWYQQDPGMELHLIHYSYGVNSTEKGDLSSESTVSRIRTEHFPLTLESARPSHTSQYLCASRSSGEQFFGPGTRLTVL.

With respect to this clone: A much larger clone lies one base from this, so it may be a read error. The rearrangement uses TRBV7-9 and TRBJ2-1; D remains ambiguous. The CDR3 totals 12 residues. Germline V CDR1 and CDR2: SEHNR, FQNEAQ (reference sequence). V was cut by 1 base and J by 10 bases, with 8 bases left in between. The CDR3 loop reads CASSLGSYEQFF. The DNA for the CDR3 is TGTGCCAGCAGCTTAGGGTCCTACGAGCAGTTCTTC. The full variable domain, with the rest looked up from reference TRBV7-9 and TRBJ2-1, is DTGVSQNPRHKITKRGQNVTFRCDPISEHNRLYWYRQTLGQGPEFLTYFQNEAQLEKSRLLSDRFSAERPKGSFSTLEIQRTEQGDSAMYLCASSLGSYEQFFGPGTRLTVL.

This clone was counted a single time. The chain recombines TRBV1 with TRBJ2-1; the table's D gene call, TRBD2, was not cross checked with the DNA. TRBV1 is deemed a pseudogene. This CDR3 has 16 amino acids. CDR3 region: CTSSHGRGDDYNEQFF. CDR3 bases: TGCACCAGCAGCCATGGGAGGGGGGACGACTACAATGAGCAGTTCTTC.

The DNA of the CDR3 is TGTGCCAGCAGCAGAACTTCGGGACTAGCTTTCACAGATACGCAGTATTTT. Residues: CASSRTSGLAFTDTQYF. The chain combines TRBV5-5 with TRBJ2-3; 9 bases are shared with TRBD2. Unmatched junction bases numbered 11, after V lost 4 bases and J lost 2 bases. The germline V gene encodes CDR1 SGHKS and CDR2 YYEKEE (reference sequence). The CDR3 is 17 residues long.

The chain combines TRBV28 with TRBJ2-6, with a possible D match to TRBD1 (5 bases). The CDR3 totals 19 residues. CDR1 is MDHEN, CDR2 SYDVKM, per germline. The V gene lost 5 bases and the J gene lost 0 bases, with 20 bases spanning the gap. CDR3 in amino acids: CASSTRVTGASSGANVLTF. CDR3 sequence (DNA): TGTGCCAGCAGTACGAGAGTAACAGGTGCCAGCTCTGGGGCCAACGTCCTGACTTTC. Full variable domain (rest looked up from reference TRBV28 and TRBJ2-6): DVKVTQSSRYLVKRTGEKVFLECVQDMDHENMFWYRQDPGLGLRLIYFSYDVKMKEKGDIPEGYSVSREKKERFSLILESASTNQTSMYLCASSTRVTGASSGANVLTFGAGSRLTVL.

The chain uses TRBV5-4 and TRBJ1-1; TRBD1 might be the D (5 bases). This CDR3 has 15 residues. Germline CDR1 SGHNT, CDR2 YYREEE (reference sequence). V was shortened by 4 bases and J by 2 bases, with 15 bases between the two germline ends. The CDR3 protein is CASSRRGEENTEAFF. The DNA of the CDR3 is TGTGCCAGCAGCAGGAGGGGAGAAGAAAACACTGAAGCTTTCTTT.

The table lists this clone with a count of one. This chain uses TRBV11-2 with TRBJ2-1; unclear D gene. CDR1 is SGHAT and CDR2 is FQNNGV in the germline V gene. The CDR3 is 12 amino acids. V gave up 0 bases and J gave up 7 bases, with 4 bases separating them. The CDR3: CASSLDNNEQFF. CDR3 coding DNA: TGTGCCAGCAGCTTAGATAATAATGAGCAGTTCTTC.

V usage is TRBV11-2 and J usage is TRBJ2-7; no definite D call. The CDR3 has 14 residues. V was cut by 2 bases and J by 2 bases, with 10 bases left in between. Germline CDR1 is SGHAT and CDR2 is FQNNGV. CDR3 protein: CASSLWAGPYEQYF. DNA of the CDR3: TGTGCCAGCAGCTTATGGGCAGGCCCCTACGAGCAGTACTTC.

J is TRBJ2-6 and V is TRBV9; TRBD2 matches at 8 bases. CDR3 length: 19 amino acids. CDR1 and CDR2 (germline): SGDLS, YYNGEE. J gave up 1 base and V 3 bases, and 12 bases lay outside the gene matches. In nucleotides, the CDR3 is TGTGCCAGCAGCGCCCCACCGGGGAGCGGGAGATCTGGGGCCAACGTCCTGACTTTC. It codes for CASSAPPGSGRSGANVLTF.

This chain joins TRBV25-1 and TRBJ2-1; D is undetermined. Trimming shortened V by 7 bases and J by 6 bases, and 10 bases separated the two germline ends. Germline CDR1 MGHDK, CDR2 SYGVNS. The CDR3 consists of 12 residues. CDR3: CASTGRRNEQFF. Here the CDR3 DNA reads TGTGCCAGCACCGGAAGACGCAATGAGCAGTTCTTC.

The gene calls are TRBV5-4 and TRBJ2-7; 10 bases align to TRBD2. Trimming at V came to 4 bases and at J to 3 bases, leaving 10 bases not matched to a gene. CDR3 size: 16 residues. From germline, CDR1 is SGHNT and CDR2 YYREEE (reference sequence). The CDR3 reads CASSLDSGRALYEQYF. CDR3 coding DNA: TGTGCCAGCAGCCTGGACAGCGGGAGGGCCCTCTACGAGCAGTACTTC.